This T cell receptor gamma chain was captured by sequencing in a study of Vδ1+ human thymocytes. Findings and limits, study-wide: TRG sequences recurred across donors, whereas TRD sequences stayed essentially private. Highly polyclonal TRG and TRD repertoires with Gaussian CDR3 length distributions appeared in thymus. Thymic delta-chain repertoires held roughly 20% Vdelta2 sequences and few Vdelta3, despite high sort purity.

About this clone itself: Antigen: not known. The identical CDR3 is also encoded by other nucleotide sequences in the sample.

V shed 0 bases and J 3 bases; nucleotides not matched to a gene: 5. CDR3 length: 14 amino acids. The germline V gene encodes CDR1 EGSNGY and CDR2 YDSYNSKV. The sorted cells were CD3+ Vdelta1+ Vdelta2- thymocytes from alphabeta-depleted thymus. Sequences come from RNA converted to cDNA by reverse transcription. Pooled V-gene forward primers with one constant-region reverse primer generated the CDR3 amplicons by multiplex PCR. TCRdb re-processed the multiplex PCR reads via CATT. The top ten hold roughly 2% of the sample, which has approximately 40,000 gamma-chain clones, 20% to 25% seen once. The clonotype comes from a girl under three years old who had congenital heart surgery. The source material was Vdelta1+ gamma-delta thymocytes from the thymus. Subset defined: FACS-sorted CD3+ TCRalphabeta- TCRVdelta1+ TCRVdelta2- thymocytes. The chain recombines TRGV2 with TRGJ1 or TRGJ2. CDR3 DNA: TGTGCCACCTGGGACGGGCCGTCTTATTATAAGAAACTCTTT. Its translation: CATWDGPSYYKKLF.